This T cell receptor beta chain was identified in a study of shared clonotypes between healthy human individuals. Using immunoSEQ multiplex PCR, the repertoire was profiled, and TCRdb retains in-frame clones only, with some absent. Here the sample spans around 510,000 clones, roughly 95% being singletons. The sample was naive CD4+ T cells sorted from blood. The subset here: CD45RA+ positively selected. The clonotype was recovered from a woman aged 25 to 39 in good health.

The CDR3 DNA reads TGTGCCAGCATCTACAGGGCTTTCAACACAGATACGCAGTATTTT. This codes for CASIYRAFNTDTQYF. The rearrangement uses TRBV6-1 and TRBJ2-3; perhaps TRBD1 as D (6 bases). With 7 bases removed from V and 2 bases from J, the gap between germline ends came to 16 bases. Germline V CDR1 and CDR2: MNHNS, SASEGT. The CDR3 spans 15 residues.